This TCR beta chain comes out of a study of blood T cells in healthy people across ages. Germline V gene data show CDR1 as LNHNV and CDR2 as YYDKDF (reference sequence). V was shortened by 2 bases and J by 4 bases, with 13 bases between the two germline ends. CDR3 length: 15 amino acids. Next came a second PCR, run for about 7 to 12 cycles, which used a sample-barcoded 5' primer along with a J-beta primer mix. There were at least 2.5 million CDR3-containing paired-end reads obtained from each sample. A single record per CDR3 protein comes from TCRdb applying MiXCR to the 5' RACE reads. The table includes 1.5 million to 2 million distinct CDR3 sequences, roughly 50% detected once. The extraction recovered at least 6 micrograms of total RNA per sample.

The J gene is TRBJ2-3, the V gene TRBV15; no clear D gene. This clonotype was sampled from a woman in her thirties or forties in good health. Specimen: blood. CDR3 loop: CATSRSSSQADTQYF. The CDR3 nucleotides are TGTGCCACCAGCAGATCCTCCTCTCAGGCAGATACGCAGTATTTT.